The 29 T cell receptor beta chains listed next were all sequenced from one sample in a study of a mutant IDH1 vaccine in newly diagnosed glioma. As to time point: week 47, end of study. In the vaccine, a single dose held 300 ug of the mutant IDH1 20-mer peptide, along with topical imiquimod. The method was immunoSEQ multiplex PCR; TCRdb's version includes in-frame clones alone and lacks a portion of them. The data show tens of thousands of clones, 65% to 90% seen once. Their specific antigens are unknown. Sequenced material: PBMCs, taken from a glioma patient whose treatment included an IDH1 peptide vaccine. The receptor source for this set is a man aged 18 to 29 with glioma. Some clones in this sample may be carry-over from other donors' samples.

The gene calls are TRBV4-1 and TRBJ2-3, with D hard to call. Per germline, CDR1 MGHRA and CDR2 YSYEKL. Trimming took off 1 base at V and 0 bases at J, with 11 bases between the two ends. The CDR3 spans 16 residues. Written as DNA, the CDR3 is TGCGCCAGCAGCCAAGCAATTGGATCTAGCACAGATACGCAGTATTTT. Its translation is CASSQAIGSSTDTQYF.

V gene TRBV19 combines with J gene TRBJ1-5, with 11 bases matching TRBD1. The CDR3 spans 19 residues. V trimming: 1 base; J trimming: 2 bases; junction bases outside the gene matches: 10. The germline V gene has CDR1 LNHDA and CDR2 SQIVND (reference sequence). This chain's CDR3 is CASSIAWSTDRGRNQPQHF. The DNA for the CDR3 is TGTGCCAGTAGTATAGCCTGGAGTACGGACAGGGGGCGCAATCAGCCCCAGCATTTT.

This clone was found a few times. The chain recombines TRBV29-1 with TRBJ1-1, with D possibly matching TRBD1 (6 bases). V was clipped by 6 bases and J by 1 base, with 12 bases between them. Germline V gives CDR1 SQVTM, CDR2 ANQGSEA. The CDR3 length is 13 residues. CDR3: CSVAGQPNTEAFF. The CDR3, as DNA: TGCAGCGTCGCCGGACAGCCGAACACTGAAGCTTTCTTT.

V is TRBV6-1 and J is TRBJ1-6, with D possibly TRBD1 on 5 matching bases. V was trimmed by 6 bases and J by 9 bases, leaving 18 bases between them. Germline V gene data show CDR1 as MNHNS and CDR2 as SASEGT. The CDR3 is 15 residues long. The DNA for the CDR3 is TGTGCCAGCAGGCGGGACTCCGGGGGTGGTTCACCCCTCCACTTT. Residues: CASRRDSGGGSPLHF.

This chain links TRBV7-9 with TRBJ2-7; either TRBD1 or TRBD2 may fit D (5 bases each). The CDR3 is 19 residues long. The germline V and J ends were trimmed by 1 base and 2 bases, with 24 bases remaining between them. Germline V gene sequence: CDR1 SEHNR, CDR2 FQNEAQ (reference sequence). CDR3 sequence (DNA): TGTGCCAGCAGCTTAGGGCTAGCTCAGGGCCTATTACCCCCCTACGAGCAGTACTTC. As protein: CASSLGLAQGLLPPYEQYF.

This chain uses TRBV4-2 with TRBJ2-1; D is uncertain. CDR3 size: 16 residues. Germline V gene sequence: CDR1 LGHNA, CDR2 YNFKEQ. Trimming took off 0 bases at V and 4 bases at J, with 13 bases between the two ends. CDR3 protein: CASSQESIVAYNEQFF. The CDR3 DNA reads TGTGCCAGCAGCCAAGAGTCAATCGTGGCATACAATGAGCAGTTCTTC.

The chain carries TRBV7-9 and TRBJ2-1; D call uncertain. This CDR3 is built from 15 residues. Trimming cost V 0 bases and J 2 bases, with 8 bases left between them. CDR1 SEHNR and CDR2 FQNEAQ come from the germline V gene (reference sequence). CDR3 region: CASSLAVAAYNEQFF. In DNA, the CDR3 is TGTGCCAGCAGCTTAGCGGTGGCGGCCTACAATGAGCAGTTCTTC.

The CDR3 here is CASIDWGGDGYTF. The CDR3 coding sequence is TGTGCCAGCATTGACTGGGGCGGCGATGGCTACACCTTC. The V call is TRBV6-5, the J call TRBJ1-2; a possible D gene is TRBD1 (5 bases). V lost 7 bases and J lost 6, with 15 bases in between. This CDR3 comprises 13 residues. CDR1 MNHEY and CDR2 SVGAGI come from the germline V gene.

The sample holds a few counts of this clone. The chain recombines TRBV2 with TRBJ1-1, with TRBD1 matching 9 bases. CDR1 and CDR2 (germline): SNHLY, FYNNEI. The CDR3 extends over 14 amino acids. J lost 1 base, V lost 4 bases, and 1 base had no gene match. The chain's CDR3 is CASSVDRGNTEAFF. In DNA, the CDR3 is TGTGCCAGCAGTGTGGACAGGGGGAACACTGAAGCTTTCTTT.

The sample holds a few counts of this clone. The chain joins TRBV5-1 to TRBJ1-1, with D perhaps TRBD1 (5 bases). The CDR3 extends over 14 amino acids. Trimming removed 0 bases at V and 1 base at J, with 7 bases between. Germline CDR1 is SGHRS and CDR2 is YFSETQ. CDR3 loop: CASSLVQGNTEAFF. CDR3 nucleotides: TGCGCCAGCAGCTTGGTTCAGGGGAACACTGAAGCTTTCTTT. Full variable domain (missing parts from reference TRBV5-1 and TRBJ1-1): KAGVTQTPRYLIKTRGQQVTLSCSPISGHRSVSWYQQTPGQGLQFLFEYFSETQRNKGNFPGRFSGRQFSNSRSEMNVSTLELGDSALYLCASSLVQGNTEAFFGQGTRLTVV.

This clone was recorded only once. This chain connects TRBV15 to TRBJ1-5, with 8 nucleotides matching TRBD1. Trimming took 3 bases from V and 5 from J; bases not matched to a gene: 6. The CDR3 extends over 15 amino acids. Germline V CDR1 and CDR2: LNHNV, YYDKDF (reference sequence). CDR3 coding DNA: TGTGCCACCAGCAGGAGGCAGGGGGCATATCAGCCCCAGCATTTT. Protein product: CATSRRQGAYQPQHF. The whole variable domain, remainder taken from reference TRBV15 and TRBJ1-5, is DAMVIQNPRYQVTQFGKPVTLSCSQTLNHNVMYWYQQKSSQAPKLLFHYYDKDFNNEADTPDNFQSRRPNTSFCFLDIRSPGLGDTAMYLCATSRRQGAYQPQHFGDGTRLSIL.

This chain connects TRBV2 to TRBJ2-1, with 16 bases matching TRBD2. The CDR3 length is 15 residues. Germline-derived CDR1 and CDR2 are SNHLY and FYNNEI. Trimming took 6 bases from V and 8 from J; bases not matched to a gene: 4. CDR3 region: CASRGLAGGRDEQFF. The CDR3 nucleotides are TGTGCCAGCAGGGGACTAGCGGGAGGGCGCGATGAGCAGTTCTTC.

The chain recombines TRBV5-1 with TRBJ2-5; D is possibly TRBD2 (5 bases). The V gene lost 5 bases and the J gene lost 2 bases, with 13 bases spanning the gap. This CDR3 is built from 14 residues. CDR1 is SGHRS and CDR2 is YFSETQ in the germline V gene. As DNA, the CDR3 is TGCGCCAGCAGACTGGCGGGTCCTCAAGAGACCCAGTACTTC. It is translated as CASRLAGPQETQYF.

The V gene is TRBV5-6, the J gene TRBJ1-2; D is unclear. Germline V gives CDR1 SGHDT, CDR2 YYEEEE. V was clipped by 0 bases and J by 5 bases, with 5 bases between them. CDR3 length: 12 residues. In DNA, the CDR3 is TGTGCCAGCAGCTTGGGGGTTTATGGCTACACCTTC. This codes for CASSLGVYGYTF.

The chain couples TRBV7-2 to TRBJ2-3, with unresolved D. This CDR3 spans 13 amino acids. V was shortened by 2 bases and J by 6 bases, with 9 bases between the two germline ends. Germline V CDR1 and CDR2: SGHTA, FQGNSA. Here the CDR3 DNA reads TGTGCCAGCAGCTTAATCAGTTGGGATACGCAGTATTTT. This sequence encodes CASSLISWDTQYF.

The chain joins TRBV5-1 to TRBJ2-3; D possibly corresponds to TRBD1 (5 bases). With 5 bases removed from V and 3 bases from J, the gap between germline ends came to 10 bases. Germline-derived CDR1 and CDR2 are SGHRS and YFSETQ. The CDR3 consists of 13 residues. The CDR3 here is CASRLTVTDTQYF. The CDR3 DNA reads TGCGCCAGCAGACTGACAGTGACAGATACGCAGTATTTT.

The J gene is TRBJ2-7, the V gene TRBV6-1; D ambiguous. CDR3 length: 10 amino acids. Trimming shortened V by 8 bases and J by 7 bases, and 9 bases separated the two germline ends. Germline CDR1 is MNHNS and CDR2 is SASEGT. In DNA form, the CDR3 reads TGTGCCAGCTCGGTGAGGGAGCAGTACTTC. Translated, it gives CASSVREQYF.

The CDR3 region is CASSSWTGDHTF. The CDR3 DNA reads as TGTGCCAGCAGCTCCTGGACAGGGGATCACACCTTC. The V gene is TRBV5-8, the J gene TRBJ1-2, with 9 bases matching TRBD1. This CDR3 is 12 amino acids long. V lost 3 bases and J lost 12; bases outside the gene matches: 6. Germline V gene lookup returns CDR1 SGHTS and CDR2 YDEGEE.

The chain links TRBV9 to TRBJ1-2; tentatively, D is TRBD1 (5 bases). V dropped 4 bases and J dropped 4 bases, with 11 bases sitting between them. The CDR3 consists of 13 residues. CDR1 and CDR2 from the germline V gene are SGDLS and YYNGEE. CDR3 nucleotide sequence: TGTGCCAGCAGCCCGCGGGACCCCTATGGCTACACCTTC. This codes for CASSPRDPYGYTF. Looking up the rest from reference TRBV9 and TRBJ1-2 gives the full variable domain: DSGVTQTPKHLITATGQRVTLRCSPRSGDLSVYWYQQSLDQGLQFLIQYYNGEERAKGNILERFSAQQFPDLHSELNLSSLELGDSALYFCASSPRDPYGYTFGSGTRLTVV.

The chain has TRBV28 and TRBJ1-1; TRBD1 is a possible D gene (6 bases). Deletions cut 3 bases from V and 0 bases from J, with 11 bases between. This CDR3 spans 15 amino acids. Per germline, CDR1 MDHEN and CDR2 SYDVKM. CDR3 sequence (DNA): TGTGCCAGCAGTTTTGGGGGGCCAATGAACACTGAAGCTTTCTTT. This codes for CASSFGGPMNTEAFF.

V and J are TRBV5-5 and TRBJ1-1; D is ambiguous. V dropped 1 base and J dropped 0 bases, with 7 bases sitting between them. Germline values: CDR1 SGHKS, CDR2 YYEKEE (reference sequence). The CDR3 is 14 amino acids. The CDR3 loop is CASSLLGMNTEAFF. CDR3 DNA: TGTGCCAGCAGCTTGCTGGGGATGAACACTGAAGCTTTCTTT.

This clone was recorded once. V usage is TRBV5-6 and J usage is TRBJ1-6; the D is unclear. V dropped 0 bases and J dropped 4 bases, with 5 bases sitting between them. The CDR3 is 14 residues long. From germline, CDR1 is SGHDT and CDR2 YYEEEE. This CDR3 is CASSLVGYNSPLHF. In DNA form, the CDR3 reads TGTGCCAGCAGCTTGGTGGGGTATAATTCACCCCTCCACTTT.

V and J are TRBV19 and TRBJ2-3; the match to TRBD2 covers 10 bases. The CDR3 runs 16 residues. CDR1 is LNHDA and CDR2 is SQIVND in the germline V gene (reference sequence). V lost 7 bases to trimming and J lost 3 bases; unmatched junction nucleotides: 10. The CDR3 spells CASTSASGRPTDTQYF. In nucleotides, the CDR3 is TGTGCCAGTACCTCCGCTAGCGGGAGACCGACAGATACGCAGTATTTT.

The chain has TRBV7-2 and TRBJ1-2, with D perhaps matching TRBD1 (5 bases). The length of the CDR3 is 14 residues. Germline CDR1 reads SGHTA; CDR2 reads FQGNSA. Between the trimmed V and J ends, which lost 1 base and 2 bases, there was a span of 8 bases. CDR3 sequence reads: CASSLGGGNYGYTF. The CDR3 DNA is TGTGCCAGCAGCTTAGGGGGGGGAAACTATGGCTACACCTTC.

The chain links TRBV29-1 to TRBJ2-1, with 11 bases matching TRBD2. Trimming cost V 4 bases and J 7 bases; bases outside gene matches: 27. This CDR3 is 21 amino acids long. From germline, CDR1 is SQVTM and CDR2 ANQGSEA. CDR3 loop: CSVAGQGAGAYSGGAGNEQFF. In DNA form, the CDR3 reads TGCAGCGTTGCGGGACAGGGAGCGGGCGCCTATAGCGGGGGGGCTGGGAATGAGCAGTTCTTC.

The J gene is TRBJ2-5, the V gene TRBV5-1; possible D gene TRBD1, 5 bases. Germline V CDR1 and CDR2: SGHRS, YFSETQ. Trimming cost V 5 bases and J 5 bases, with 13 bases left between them. This CDR3 is 13 amino acids long. CDR3 sequence (DNA): TGCGCCAGCAGTGAAGGGGTCGTGGAGACCCAGTACTTC. Protein: CASSEGVVETQYF.

The chain links TRBV29-1 to TRBJ2-3; D may be TRBD1 (6 bases). The V gene lost 4 bases and the J gene lost 3 bases, with 20 bases spanning the gap. Germline assignment: CDR1 SQVTM and CDR2 ANQGSEA. This CDR3 is built from 16 residues. In nucleotides, the CDR3 is TGCAGCGTTGCAGGACAGTCGTCGGGGAGTACAGATACGCAGTATTTT. It translates to CSVAGQSSGSTDTQYF.

CDR3 residues: CASSQDRGRTPLHF. The CDR3 nucleotides are TGTGCCAGCAGCCAAGACAGGGGTCGGACACCCCTCCACTTT. This chain links TRBV7-9 with TRBJ1-6, with 8 positions matching TRBD1. CDR1 and CDR2 from the germline V gene are SEHNR and FQNEAQ (reference sequence). CDR3 length: 14 amino acids. Trimming at V came to 5 bases and at J to 11 bases, leaving 8 bases not matched to a gene.

The chain employs TRBV9 and TRBJ2-2, with 8 bases fitting TRBD1. V shed 3 bases and J 6 bases; nucleotides not matched to a gene: 7. The germline V gene has CDR1 SGDLS and CDR2 YYNGEE. The CDR3 length is 15 residues. CDR3 coding DNA: TGTGCCAGCAGCGCGGAGGACAGGGTGGCCGGGGAGCTGTTTTTT. Translating it yields CASSAEDRVAGELFF.